Listed here are 10 T cell receptor beta chains from one sample, sequenced in a study of CD8 T cells in Susac syndrome. Random-hexamer reverse transcription was applied to roughly 0.5 to 1 ug RNA. TCRdb independently ran MiXCR on the immunoSEQ multiplex PCR reads; one entry per CDR3 protein. The repertoire holds approximately 200,000 distinct CDR3 sequences, more than 85% seen once, with roughly 0.15% in the top ten. Sequencing was performed on CD8+ T cells from PBMCs. Every receptor here comes from a human donor with multiple sclerosis.

J is TRBJ2-1 and V is TRBV13; tentatively, D is TRBD2 (6 bases). The CDR3 extends over 14 amino acids. Germline V gene sequence: CDR1 PRHDT, CDR2 FYEKMQ (reference sequence). V gave up 0 bases and J gave up 7 bases, with 10 bases separating them. CDR3 residues: CASSLGEGLNEQFF. The DNA of the CDR3 is TGTGCCAGCAGCTTAGGAGAGGGACTTAATGAGCAGTTCTTC.

The chain uses TRBV9 and TRBJ2-2; D is unresolved. V dropped 3 bases and J dropped 6 bases, with 12 bases sitting between them. The length of the CDR3 is 14 residues. The V gene's germline CDR1 is SGDLS and CDR2 YYNGEE. The CDR3 protein is CASSGTTGPGELFF. CDR3 bases: TGTGCCAGCAGCGGCACTACTGGGCCCGGGGAGCTGTTTTTT.

The chain recombines TRBV19 with TRBJ2-7, with D possibly matching TRBD2 (5 bases). The CDR3 spans 15 residues. Germline assignment: CDR1 LNHDA and CDR2 SQIVND (reference sequence). Trimming removed 3 bases from V and 1 base from J, with 13 bases in between. The DNA for the CDR3 is TGTGCCAGTAGTATGGGAGCGACTCTATCCTACGAGCAGTACTTC. Protein product: CASSMGATLSYEQYF.

The chain couples TRBV29-1 to TRBJ2-7; D remains ambiguous. This CDR3 has 12 amino acids. In germline, CDR1 is SQVTM, CDR2 ANQGSEA. V was clipped by 3 bases and J by 2 bases, with 8 bases between them. The CDR3 reads CSVEETPYEQYF. The CDR3 bases are TGCAGCGTTGAGGAAACCCCCTACGAGCAGTACTTC.

This chain joins TRBV7-9 and TRBJ1-4; 7 nucleotides align to TRBD1. Unmatched junction bases numbered 4, after V lost 1 base and J lost 8 bases. Per the germline V gene, CDR1 is SEHNR and CDR2 is FQNEAQ (reference sequence). The CDR3 loop spans 14 amino acids. The CDR3 protein is CASSLGTGEEKLFF. The CDR3 DNA follows: TGTGCCAGCAGCTTAGGGACAGGTGAAGAAAAACTGTTTTTT.

The genes are TRBV5-6 and TRBJ2-1; TRBD2 matches 13 bases. The CDR3 is made up of 17 amino acids. Germline lookup yields CDR1 SGHDT and CDR2 YYEEEE. The V segment lost 7 bases and the J segment 8 bases; nucleotides outside the gene matches: 15. Here the CDR3 reads CASYAFPTSGRRHEQFF. DNA of the CDR3: TGTGCCAGCTACGCCTTCCCGACTAGCGGGAGGAGGCATGAGCAGTTCTTC.

V gene TRBV13 combines with J gene TRBJ2-1, with 13 bases aligning to TRBD2. With V trimmed by 5 bases and J by 8 bases, 9 bases remained unmatched. The germline V gene has CDR1 PRHDT and CDR2 FYEKMQ (reference sequence). CDR3 length equals 16 residues. This CDR3 is CASSTRGTSGIYEQFF. The DNA of the CDR3 is TGTGCCAGCAGCACCCGCGGGACTAGCGGGATCTATGAGCAGTTCTTC.

The rearrangement links TRBV12-3 or TRBV12-4 to TRBJ2-1; D call uncertain. V was trimmed by 4 bases and J by 8 bases, leaving 15 bases between them. The CDR3 has 14 amino acids. The CDR3 protein is CASSYGSALDEQFF. CDR3 in DNA: TGTGCCAGCAGTTATGGATCAGCTCTCGATGAGCAGTTCTTC.

This rearrangement joins TRBV7-9 to TRBJ2-1; 10 bases are shared with TRBD2. V gave up 4 bases and J gave up 5 bases; unmatched junction bases: 5. CDR1 is SEHNR, CDR2 FQNEAQ, per germline (reference sequence). The length of the CDR3 is 15 residues. The CDR3 DNA sequence: TGTGCCAGCAGCTCAGGACTAGCGGCTAACAATGAGCAGTTCTTC. Translated: CASSSGLAANNEQFF.

V is TRBV6-6 and J is TRBJ2-5; possibly TRBD2 for D (6 bases). Germline CDR1 is MNHNY and CDR2 is SVGAGI (reference sequence). V was shortened by 7 bases and J by 12 bases, with 12 bases between the two germline ends. The length of the CDR3 is 10 residues. For the CDR3, the DNA is TGTGCCAGCAAGGGGATAGCGGAGTACTTC. Its translation is CASKGIAEYF.